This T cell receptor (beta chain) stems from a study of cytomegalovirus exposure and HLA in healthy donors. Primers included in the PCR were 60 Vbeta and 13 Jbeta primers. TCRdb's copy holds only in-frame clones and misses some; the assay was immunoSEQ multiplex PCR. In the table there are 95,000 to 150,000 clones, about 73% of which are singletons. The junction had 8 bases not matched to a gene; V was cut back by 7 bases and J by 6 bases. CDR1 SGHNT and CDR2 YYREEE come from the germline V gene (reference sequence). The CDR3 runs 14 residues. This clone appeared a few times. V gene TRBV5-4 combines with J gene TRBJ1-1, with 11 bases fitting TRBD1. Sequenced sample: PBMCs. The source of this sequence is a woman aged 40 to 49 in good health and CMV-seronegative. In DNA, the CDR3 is TGTGCCAGCGAAGGCGGACAGGGGGCGGCTGAAGCTTTCTTT. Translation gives CASEGGQGAAEAFF. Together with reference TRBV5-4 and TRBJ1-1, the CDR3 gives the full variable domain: ETGVTQSPTHLIKTRGQQVTLRCSSQSGHNTVSWYQQALGQGPQFIFQYYREEENGRGNFPPRFSGLQFPNYSSELNVNALELDDSALYLCASEGGQGAAEAFFGQGTRLTVV.